This T cell receptor (beta chain) was sequenced for a study of blood T cell repertoires in COVID-19. Study background: PBMCs, B-cell-depleted T cells, or T cells were the source of the cDNA or gDNA that made up the material.

Original methodology: Nucleated cell counts were estimated from reference gene primer amplification. Using immunoSEQ multiplex PCR, the repertoire was profiled, and TCRdb retains in-frame clones only, with some absent. V and J calls and clone size follow that table, whereas D and trimming were derived from the DNA. The sample includes a few hundred thousand clones, 85% to 90% seen only once; the top ten take roughly 10%. One Seattle source followed patients from active infection through their disease course. This clone is a singleton in its sample. V was pared by 4 bases and J by 9 bases, with 14 bases between. This CDR3 has 14 amino acids. Germline loops: CDR1 SGDLS, CDR2 YYNGEE.

The receptor was derived from a woman aged 45-65 years with COVID-19, enrolled during active disease. Sequencing was performed on peripheral blood. The genes are TRBV9 and TRBJ1-6, with a weak D call TRBD1 (5 bases). The CDR3 nucleotides read TGTGCCAGCAGCCCGGGGGTGATGGGTTCACCCCTCCACTTT. Translation: CASSPGVMGSPLHF.